This T cell receptor (beta chain) was documented in a study of cytomegalovirus exposure and HLA in healthy donors. The germline CDR1 and CDR2 sequences are DFQATT and SNEGSKA (reference sequence). This CDR3 is 11 amino acids long. Unmatched junction bases numbered 6, after V lost 4 bases and J lost 9 bases. This clone was observed a few times. Its antigen is still unknown. The primer mix had 60 Vbeta and 13 Jbeta primers. TCRdb's table, derived via immunoSEQ multiplex PCR, lists solely in-frame clones and lacks some. The repertoire holds 150,000 to 170,000 clones, with approximately 80% as singletons. Findings of the study overall: Other equally common chains were less clonally expanded than HLA-associated TCR beta chains, a later analysis showed. Rare TCR sequences predominated, though certain public TCRs were found in many donors. The study put some 150 TCR beta chains on its list as cytomegalovirus-associated. In an earlier analysis, most TCR beta V segments were productive about 90% or about 30% of the time.

The chain employs TRBV20-1 and TRBJ2-7; the match to TRBD1 covers 7 bases. This clonotype originated in a man aged 25-45 years in good health and CMV-seropositive. The sample was PBMCs. The CDR3 nucleotides are TGCAGTGCTACGACAGGGTCGGTGCAGTACTTC. It is translated as CSATTGSVQYF.